Presented here are 12 T cell receptor beta chains from one specimen sequenced in a study of T-cell reconstitution after alpha-beta-depleted transplantation in children. Study-level findings and limits: At one year after transplant, newly produced T cells mostly accounted for T-cell counts and diversity.

Researchers prepared the TCRbeta library using unique molecular identifiers, the study reports. TCRdb re-called the PCR reads with MiXCR, one entry per CDR3 protein. The data hold some 300,000 distinct CDR3 sequences, with approximately 7.3% observed a single time. Their antigens remain unidentified. This specimen consisted of peripheral blood, obtained 360 days after TCRalphabeta/CD19-depleted stem cell transplant. These receptors originate from a female patient aged 2 to 10 who had a stem cell transplant for Fanconi anemia, so the T cells may come from the graft donor.

This clonotype was observed a few times. V gene TRBV25-1 combines with J gene TRBJ2-5; 9 bases are a match to TRBD2. Looked up from germline, CDR1 is MGHDK and CDR2 is SYGVNS. Trimming at V came to 1 base and at J to 0 bases, leaving 6 bases not matched to a gene. The CDR3 is made up of 17 amino acids. This CDR3 is CASSEWSAGGYQETQYF. CDR3 sequence (DNA): TGTGCCAGCAGTGAATGGTCGGCGGGGGGGTACCAAGAGACCCAGTACTTC.

The sample holds a few counts of this clonotype. V and J are TRBV20-1 and TRBJ2-3; 8 bases fit TRBD2. The trim removed 0 bases at V and 6 bases at J, leaving 5 bases unmatched. This CDR3 region has 14 residues. Per germline, CDR1 DFQATT and CDR2 SNEGSKA (reference sequence). The CDR3 DNA follows: TGCAGTGCTAGAGATGGAGCGGGGGCTGATACGCAGTATTTT. Protein sequence: CSARDGAGADTQYF.

This clonotype was counted a few times. The V call is TRBV27, the J call TRBJ2-3; D possibly corresponds to TRBD1 (6 bases). Germline CDR1 MNHEY, CDR2 SMNVEV (reference sequence). Trimming stripped 3 bases from V and 1 base from J, with 17 bases between. This CDR3 region has 17 residues. The CDR3 coding sequence is TGTGCCAGCAGTTTCACAGGGCTTACCCCTGGCACAGATACGCAGTATTTT. It translates to CASSFTGLTPGTDTQYF.

As to this clonotype: The conserved phenylalanine or tryptophan is not found at the CDR3 terminus, so this likely reflects a read error. The chain couples TRBV19 to TRBJ1-5; 7 bases agree with TRBD1. Trimming cost V 11 bases and J 3 bases; bases outside gene matches: 7. Germline values: CDR1 LNHDA, CDR2 SQIVND (reference sequence). The CDR3 is made up of 13 amino acids. CDR3 region: CAGGGQFNQPQHY. The CDR3 nucleotides are TGTGCCGGTGGGGGACAGTTCAATCAGCCCCAGCATTAT.

The table lists this clonotype with many counts. The chain links TRBV27 to TRBJ2-1; D is unclear. CDR1 and CDR2 (germline): MNHEY, SMNVEV (reference sequence). The CDR3 spans 14 residues. V lost 2 bases and J 4 bases, leaving 9 bases between the germline ends. As DNA, the CDR3 is TGTGCCAGCAGTTTAATCGGAGTTTACAATGAGCAGTTCTTC. Translated: CASSLIGVYNEQFF.

This clonotype has a handful of counts. The V gene is TRBV12-3 or TRBV12-4, the J gene TRBJ1-2; D is possibly TRBD1 (6 bases). V was trimmed by 5 bases and J by 14 bases, leaving 33 bases between them. This CDR3 is built from 17 residues. This CDR3 is CASSPMGPTGPLSLDTF. CDR3 nucleotides: TGTGCCAGCAGTCCTATGGGACCGACAGGACCGCTTTCCTTGGATACCTTC.

This clonotype was counted ten times or more. The chain links TRBV12-3 or TRBV12-4 to TRBJ2-1, with TRBD1 matching 8 bases. V gave up 8 bases and J gave up 8 bases; unmatched junction bases: 17. The CDR3 consists of 16 residues. CDR3 loop: CASVPLGQGATDEQFF. Written as DNA, the CDR3 is TGTGCCAGCGTACCTCTTGGGCAGGGGGCTACGGATGAGCAGTTCTTC.

The chain combines TRBV20-1 with TRBJ2-1; 7 bases are shared with TRBD2. CDR3 length equals 15 residues. Germline CDR1 reads DFQATT; CDR2 reads SNEGSKA (reference sequence). J gave up 6 bases and V 7 bases, and 15 bases lay outside the gene matches. This CDR3 is CSVVPREIGSNEQFF. As DNA, the CDR3 is TGCAGTGTTGTTCCGCGGGAGATTGGGAGCAATGAGCAGTTCTTC.

In its sample, this clonotype was seen many times. V usage is TRBV29-1 and J usage is TRBJ2-7, with a tentative D call TRBD1 (5 bases). V lost 4 bases, J lost 5 bases, and 12 bases lay in between. The CDR3 runs to 12 residues. Germline V gives CDR1 SQVTM, CDR2 ANQGSEA. This CDR3 is CSVAQGVDEQYF. CDR3 nucleotides: TGCAGCGTTGCTCAAGGGGTAGACGAGCAGTACTTC.

The rearrangement uses TRBV6-1 and TRBJ2-7; possibly TRBD1 for D (7 bases). This CDR3 is built from 15 residues. Germline-derived CDR1 and CDR2 are MNHNS and SASEGT. V lost 1 base and J 2 bases, leaving 12 bases between the germline ends. In DNA, the CDR3 is TGTGCCAGCAGTGAAGTGGAGGGGGCCCCCTACGAGCAGTACTTC. Amino acid sequence: CASSEVEGAPYEQYF.

The chain has TRBV14 and TRBJ2-5; D is unclear. Trimming took off 3 bases at V and 5 bases at J, with 13 bases between the two ends. The germline gives CDR1 SGHDN, CDR2 FVKESK. The CDR3 totals 14 residues. The CDR3 loop reads CASSHRTVGETQYF. The DNA for the CDR3 is TGTGCCAGCAGCCATCGGACGGTTGGGGAGACCCAGTACTTC.

This clonotype has only a few counts. The V gene is TRBV20-1, the J gene TRBJ1-2, with D hard to call. The CDR3 runs 14 residues. The germline CDR1 and CDR2 sequences are DFQATT and SNEGSKA (reference sequence). CDR3 nucleotide sequence: TGCAGCATCCCCTATGGACCGACCAACTATGGCTACACCTTC. This gives the protein CSIPYGPTNYGYTF.